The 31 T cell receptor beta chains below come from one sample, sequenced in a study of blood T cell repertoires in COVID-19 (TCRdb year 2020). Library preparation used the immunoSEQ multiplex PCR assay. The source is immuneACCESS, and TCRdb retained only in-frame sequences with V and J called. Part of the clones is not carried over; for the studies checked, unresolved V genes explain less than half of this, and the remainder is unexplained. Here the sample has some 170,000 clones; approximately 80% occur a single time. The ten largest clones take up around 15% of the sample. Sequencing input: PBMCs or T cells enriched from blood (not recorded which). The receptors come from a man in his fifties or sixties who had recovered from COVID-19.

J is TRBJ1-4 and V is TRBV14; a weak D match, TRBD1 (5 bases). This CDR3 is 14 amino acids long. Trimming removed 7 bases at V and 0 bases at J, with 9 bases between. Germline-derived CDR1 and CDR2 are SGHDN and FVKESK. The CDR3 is CASNDSATNEKLFF. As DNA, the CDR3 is TGTGCCAGCAACGACAGCGCAACTAATGAAAAACTGTTTTTT. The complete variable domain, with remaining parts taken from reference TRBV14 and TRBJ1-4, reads EAGVTQFPSHSVIEKGQTVTLRCDPISGHDNLYWYRRVMGKEIKFLLHFVKESKQDESGMPNNRFLAERTGGTYSTLKVQPAELEDSGVYFCASNDSATNEKLFFGSGTQLSVL.

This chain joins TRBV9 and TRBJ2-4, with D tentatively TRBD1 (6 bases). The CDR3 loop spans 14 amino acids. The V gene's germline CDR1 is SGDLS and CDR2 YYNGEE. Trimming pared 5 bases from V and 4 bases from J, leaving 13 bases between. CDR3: CASSKGDGKNIQYF. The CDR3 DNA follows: TGTGCCAGCAGTAAGGGGGACGGAAAAAACATTCAGTACTTC.

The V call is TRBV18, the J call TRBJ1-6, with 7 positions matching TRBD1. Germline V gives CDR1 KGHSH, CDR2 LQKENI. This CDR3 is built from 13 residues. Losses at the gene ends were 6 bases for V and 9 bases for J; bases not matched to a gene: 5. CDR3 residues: CASSPGQSSPLHF. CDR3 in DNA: TGTGCCAGCTCCCCGGGACAGAGTTCACCCCTCCACTTT.

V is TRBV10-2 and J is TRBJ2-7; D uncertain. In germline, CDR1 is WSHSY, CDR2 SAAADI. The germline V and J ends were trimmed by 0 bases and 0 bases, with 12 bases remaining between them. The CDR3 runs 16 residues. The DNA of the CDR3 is TGCGCCAGCAGTGAGTCGGGCAGAATAAGCTCCTACGAGCAGTACTTC. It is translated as CASSESGRISSYEQYF.

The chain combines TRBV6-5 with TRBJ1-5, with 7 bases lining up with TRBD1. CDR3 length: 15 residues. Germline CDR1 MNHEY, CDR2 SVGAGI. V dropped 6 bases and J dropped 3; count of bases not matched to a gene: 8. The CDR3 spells CASSRGDRYNQPQHF. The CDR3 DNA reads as TGTGCCAGCAGCAGAGGGGACAGATACAATCAGCCCCAGCATTTT.

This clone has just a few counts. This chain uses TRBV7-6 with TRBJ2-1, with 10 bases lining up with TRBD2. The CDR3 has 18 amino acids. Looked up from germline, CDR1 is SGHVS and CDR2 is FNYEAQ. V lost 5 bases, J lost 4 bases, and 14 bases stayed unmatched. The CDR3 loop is CASSPFFRLAGIYNEQFF. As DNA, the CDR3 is TGTGCCAGCAGCCCCTTCTTCCGACTAGCGGGTATTTACAATGAGCAGTTCTTC.

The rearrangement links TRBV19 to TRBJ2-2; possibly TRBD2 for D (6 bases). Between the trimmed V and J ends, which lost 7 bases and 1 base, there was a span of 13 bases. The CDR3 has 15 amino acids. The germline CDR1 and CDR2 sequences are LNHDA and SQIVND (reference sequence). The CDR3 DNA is TGTGCCAGTATCGGCGGGACTTTGAACACCGGGGAGCTGTTTTTT. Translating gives CASIGGTLNTGELFF.

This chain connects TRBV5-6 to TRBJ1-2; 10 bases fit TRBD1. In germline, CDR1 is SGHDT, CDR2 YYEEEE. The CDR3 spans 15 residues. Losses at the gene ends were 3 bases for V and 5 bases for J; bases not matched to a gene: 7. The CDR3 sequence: CASSWGQGRSYGYTF. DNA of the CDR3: TGTGCCAGCAGCTGGGGACAGGGGCGATCGTATGGCTACACCTTC.

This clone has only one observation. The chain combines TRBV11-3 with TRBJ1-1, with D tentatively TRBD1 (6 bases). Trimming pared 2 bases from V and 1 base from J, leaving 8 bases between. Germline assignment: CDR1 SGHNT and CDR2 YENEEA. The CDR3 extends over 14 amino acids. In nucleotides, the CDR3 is TGTGCCAGCAGCTTATACAGGGCGAACACTGAAGCTTTCTTT. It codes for CASSLYRANTEAFF.

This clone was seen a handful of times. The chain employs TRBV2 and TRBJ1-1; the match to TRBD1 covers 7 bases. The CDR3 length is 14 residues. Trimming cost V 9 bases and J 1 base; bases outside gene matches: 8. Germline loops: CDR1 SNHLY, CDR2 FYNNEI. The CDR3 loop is CASMTGLGNTEAFF. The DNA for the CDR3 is TGTGCCAGTATGACAGGGCTTGGGAACACTGAAGCTTTCTTT.

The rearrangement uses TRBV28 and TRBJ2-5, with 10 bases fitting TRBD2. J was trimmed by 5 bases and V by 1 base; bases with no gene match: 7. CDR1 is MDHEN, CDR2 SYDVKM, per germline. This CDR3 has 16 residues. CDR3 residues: CASSLLGLAGVETQYF. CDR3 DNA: TGTGCCAGCAGTTTATTAGGGCTAGCGGGAGTTGAGACCCAGTACTTC.

The CDR3 bases are TGTGCCAGCAGCCCTCGACTGGGTATCGGGCAGTACTTC. It yields the protein CASSPRLGIGQYF. J is TRBJ2-7 and V is TRBV9; D call uncertain. This CDR3 has 13 residues. Germline CDR1 reads SGDLS; CDR2 reads YYNGEE. V was pared by 4 bases and J by 9 bases, with 17 bases between. The complete variable domain, with remaining parts taken from reference TRBV9 and TRBJ2-7, reads DSGVTQTPKHLITATGQRVTLRCSPRSGDLSVYWYQQSLDQGLQFLIQYYNGEERAKGNILERFSAQQFPDLHSELNLSSLELGDSALYFCASSPRLGIGQYFGPGTRLTVT.

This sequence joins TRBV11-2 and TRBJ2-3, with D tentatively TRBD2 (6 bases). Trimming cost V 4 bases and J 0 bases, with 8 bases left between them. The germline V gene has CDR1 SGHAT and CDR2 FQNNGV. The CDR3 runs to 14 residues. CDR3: CASSSGTSTDTQYF. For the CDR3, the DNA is TGTGCCAGCAGCTCGGGGACTAGCACAGATACGCAGTATTTT.

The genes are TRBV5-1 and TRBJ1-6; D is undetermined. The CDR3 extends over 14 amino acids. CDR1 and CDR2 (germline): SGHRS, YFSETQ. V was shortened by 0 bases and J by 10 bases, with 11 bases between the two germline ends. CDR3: CASSLGNPGSPLHF. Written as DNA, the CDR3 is TGCGCCAGCAGCTTGGGTAATCCCGGGTCACCCCTCCACTTT.

The CDR3 loop reads CASSPGQGLYYGYTF. The CDR3 DNA follows: TGTGCCAGCAGCCCCGGACAGGGGTTGTACTATGGCTACACCTTC. The V gene is TRBV5-8, the J gene TRBJ1-2, with 9 bases aligning to TRBD1. The ends lost 4 bases at V and 3 bases at J; junction bases unmatched: 7. The CDR3 runs to 15 residues. From germline, CDR1 is SGHTS and CDR2 YDEGEE.

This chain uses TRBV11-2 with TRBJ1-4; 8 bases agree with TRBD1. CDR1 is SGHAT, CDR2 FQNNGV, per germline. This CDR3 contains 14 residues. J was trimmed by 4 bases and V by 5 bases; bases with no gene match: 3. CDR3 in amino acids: CASSRDRSNEKLFF. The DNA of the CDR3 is TGTGCCAGCAGCAGGGACAGGAGTAATGAAAAACTGTTTTTT.

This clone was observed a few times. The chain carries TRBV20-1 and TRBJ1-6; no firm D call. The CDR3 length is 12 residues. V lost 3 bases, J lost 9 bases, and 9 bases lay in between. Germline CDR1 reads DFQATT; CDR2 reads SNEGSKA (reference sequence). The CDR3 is CSASAPSSPLHF. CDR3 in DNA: TGCAGTGCTAGTGCACCGAGTTCACCCCTCCACTTT.

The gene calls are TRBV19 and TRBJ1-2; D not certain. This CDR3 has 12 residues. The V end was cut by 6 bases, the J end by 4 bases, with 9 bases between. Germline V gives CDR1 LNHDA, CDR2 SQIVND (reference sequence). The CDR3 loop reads CASRWGVYGYTF. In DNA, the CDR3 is TGTGCCAGTAGATGGGGAGTCTATGGCTACACCTTC.

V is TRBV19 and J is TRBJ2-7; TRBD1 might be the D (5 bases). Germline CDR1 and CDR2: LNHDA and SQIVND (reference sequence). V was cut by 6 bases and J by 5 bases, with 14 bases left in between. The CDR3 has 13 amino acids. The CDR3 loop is CASSIKTAHEQYF. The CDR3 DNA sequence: TGTGCCAGTAGCATTAAGACAGCCCACGAGCAGTACTTC.

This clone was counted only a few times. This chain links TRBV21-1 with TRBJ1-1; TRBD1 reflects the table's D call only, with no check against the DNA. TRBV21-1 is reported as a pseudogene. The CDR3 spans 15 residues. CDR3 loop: CASSLPLRTNTEAFF. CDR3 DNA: TGTGCCAGCAGCCTCCCCCTCAGAACGAACACTGAAGCTTTCTTT.

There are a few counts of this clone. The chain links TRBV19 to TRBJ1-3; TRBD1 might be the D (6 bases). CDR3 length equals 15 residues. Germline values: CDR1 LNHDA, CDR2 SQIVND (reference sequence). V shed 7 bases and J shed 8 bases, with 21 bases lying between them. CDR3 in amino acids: CASIDRINSFDTIYF. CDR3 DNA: TGTGCCAGTATTGACAGGATCAACTCTTTTGACACCATATATTTT.

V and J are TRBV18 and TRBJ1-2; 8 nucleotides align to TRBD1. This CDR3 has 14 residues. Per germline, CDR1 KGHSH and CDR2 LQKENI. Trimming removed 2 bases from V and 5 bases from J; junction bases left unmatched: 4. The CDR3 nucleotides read TGTGCCAGCTCACCAAGTACAGGGGGGTATGGCTACACCTTC. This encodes CASSPSTGGYGYTF.

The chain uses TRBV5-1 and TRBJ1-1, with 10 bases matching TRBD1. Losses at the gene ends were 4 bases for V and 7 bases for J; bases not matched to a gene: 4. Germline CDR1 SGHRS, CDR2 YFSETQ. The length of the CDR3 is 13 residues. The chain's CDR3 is CASSNRDRGEAFF. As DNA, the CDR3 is TGCGCCAGCAGCAACCGGGACAGGGGTGAAGCTTTCTTT.

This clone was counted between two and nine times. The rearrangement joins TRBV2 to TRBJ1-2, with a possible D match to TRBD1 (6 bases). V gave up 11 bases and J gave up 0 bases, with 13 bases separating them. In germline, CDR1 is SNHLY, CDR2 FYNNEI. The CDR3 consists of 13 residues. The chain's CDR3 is CAARTDSNYGYTF. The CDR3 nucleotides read TGTGCCGCTAGGACAGATTCTAACTATGGCTACACCTTC. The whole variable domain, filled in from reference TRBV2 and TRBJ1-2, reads EPEVTQTPSHQVTQMGQEVILRCVPISNHLYFYWYRQILGQKVEFLVSFYNNEISEKSEIFDDQFSVERPDGSNFTLKIRSTKLEDSAMYFCAARTDSNYGYTFGSGTRLTVV.

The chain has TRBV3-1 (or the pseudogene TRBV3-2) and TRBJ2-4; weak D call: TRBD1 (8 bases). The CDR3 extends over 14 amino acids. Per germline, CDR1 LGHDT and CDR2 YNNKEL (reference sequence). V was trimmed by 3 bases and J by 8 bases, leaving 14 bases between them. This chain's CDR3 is CASSHQGAGDIQYF. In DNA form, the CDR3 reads TGTGCCAGCAGCCACCAGGGGGCGGGGGACATTCAGTACTTC.

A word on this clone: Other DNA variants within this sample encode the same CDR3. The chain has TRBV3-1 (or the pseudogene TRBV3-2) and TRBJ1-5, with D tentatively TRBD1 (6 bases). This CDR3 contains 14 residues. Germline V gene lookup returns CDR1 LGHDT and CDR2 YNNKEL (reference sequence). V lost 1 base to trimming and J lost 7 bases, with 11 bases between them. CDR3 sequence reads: CASSQGGGGQPQHF. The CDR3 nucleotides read TGTGCCAGCAGCCAAGGAGGGGGAGGGCAGCCCCAGCATTTT.

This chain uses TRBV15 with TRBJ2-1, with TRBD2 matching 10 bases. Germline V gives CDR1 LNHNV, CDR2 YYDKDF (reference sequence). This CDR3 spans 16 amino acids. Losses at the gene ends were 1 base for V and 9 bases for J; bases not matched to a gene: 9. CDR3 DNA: TGTGCCACCAGCAGAGGTAACAGCGGGGGGGCCGGTGAGCAGTTCTTC. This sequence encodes CATSRGNSGGAGEQFF.

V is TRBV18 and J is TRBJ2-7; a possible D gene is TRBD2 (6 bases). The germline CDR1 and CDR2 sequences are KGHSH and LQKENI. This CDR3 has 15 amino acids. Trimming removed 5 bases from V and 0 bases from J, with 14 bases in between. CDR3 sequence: CASSTGSGPSYEQYF. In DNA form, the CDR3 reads TGTGCCAGCTCAACCGGGAGCGGCCCCTCCTACGAGCAGTACTTC.

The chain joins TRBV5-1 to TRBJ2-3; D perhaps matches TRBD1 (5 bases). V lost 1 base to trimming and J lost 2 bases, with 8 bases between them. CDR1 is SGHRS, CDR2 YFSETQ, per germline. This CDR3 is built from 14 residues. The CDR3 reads CASSLQGLTDTQYF. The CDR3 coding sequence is TGCGCCAGCAGCTTGCAGGGCCTCACAGATACGCAGTATTTT.

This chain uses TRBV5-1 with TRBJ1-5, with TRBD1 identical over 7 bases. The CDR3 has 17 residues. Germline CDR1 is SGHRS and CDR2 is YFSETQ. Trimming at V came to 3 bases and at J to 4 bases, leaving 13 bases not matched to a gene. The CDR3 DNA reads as TGCGCCAGCAGCTCCGAACCGACAGGGCCAGGGAATCAGCCCCAGCATTTT. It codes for CASSSEPTGPGNQPQHF.

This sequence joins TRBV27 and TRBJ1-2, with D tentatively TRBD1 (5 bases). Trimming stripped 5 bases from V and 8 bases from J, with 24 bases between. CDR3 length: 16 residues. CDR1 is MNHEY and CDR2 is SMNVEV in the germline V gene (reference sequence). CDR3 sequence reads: CASSGTDYQRRGGYTF. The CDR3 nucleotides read TGTGCCAGCAGTGGGACGGACTATCAAAGACGGGGGGGCTACACCTTC.